The 28 T cell receptor beta chains below come from one sample, sequenced in a study of OX40 agonist ivuxolimab in advanced cancers. Assay used: immunoSEQ multiplex PCR; TCRdb lists only in-frame clones, some missing. The table has some 57,000 clones, roughly 84% seen once. This sample comprised CD4+ or CD8+ T cells sorted from blood, obtained in a trial of the OX40 agonist ivuxolimab. These receptors originate from an adult with an advanced solid tumor such as melanoma, head and neck, liver or kidney cancer.

This chain links TRBV11-2 with TRBJ1-1; 7 bases align to TRBD1. Germline CDR1 reads SGHAT; CDR2 reads FQNNGV. The CDR3 has 14 residues. Losses at the gene ends were 4 bases for V and 4 bases for J; bases not matched to a gene: 6. CDR3 in amino acids: CASSSGGGSTEAFF. The CDR3 bases are TGTGCCAGCAGCTCAGGGGGGGGGAGCACTGAAGCTTTCTTT.

The gene calls are TRBV5-1 and TRBJ2-5, with D perhaps TRBD2 (6 bases). The germline V gene has CDR1 SGHRS and CDR2 YFSETQ. The CDR3 sequence is 15 residues long. Trimming shortened V by 0 bases and J by 4 bases, and 13 bases separated the two germline ends. The CDR3 nucleotides read TGCGCCAGCAGCTTGGAGGCCGGGACTCGAGAGACCCAGTACTTC. Its translation: CASSLEAGTRETQYF. Drawing the rest from reference TRBV5-1 and TRBJ2-5, the complete variable domain is KAGVTQTPRYLIKTRGQQVTLSCSPISGHRSVSWYQQTPGQGLQFLFEYFSETQRNKGNFPGRFSGRQFSNSRSEMNVSTLELGDSALYLCASSLEAGTRETQYFGPGTRLLVL.

The chain combines TRBV5-4 with TRBJ2-2, with a tentative D call TRBD1 (6 bases). The CDR3 extends over 13 amino acids. Germline V lookup: CDR1 SGHNT, CDR2 YYREEE (reference sequence). V shed 0 bases and J shed 6 bases, with 6 bases lying between them. The CDR3 region has the DNA TGTGCCAGCAGCTTGGACAGGGCCGGGGAGCTGTTTTTT. It yields the protein CASSLDRAGELFF.

The chain joins TRBV6-5 to TRBJ2-3; 7 nucleotides line up with TRBD1. The CDR3 covers 13 residues. The germline CDR1 and CDR2 sequences are MNHEY and SVGAGI. The J segment lost 5 bases and the V segment lost 4 bases, leaving 3 bases of the junction unmatched. The CDR3 coding sequence is TGTGCCAGCAGTTCCACAGGGGAAGATACGCAGTATTTT. It codes for CASSSTGEDTQYF.

The rearrangement links TRBV6-1 to TRBJ2-2; D uncertain. Trimming shortened V by 6 bases and J by 6 bases, and 11 bases separated the two germline ends. The germline CDR1 and CDR2 sequences are MNHNS and SASEGT. CDR3 length: 13 residues. The CDR3 bases are TGTGCCAGCAGCACTGAACGGTCCGGGGAGCTGTTTTTT. This encodes CASSTERSGELFF.

This chain connects TRBV7-2 to TRBJ1-5; weak D call: TRBD1 (5 bases). Germline values: CDR1 SGHTA, CDR2 FQGNSA. The CDR3 has 15 amino acids. Between the trimmed V and J ends, which lost 5 bases and 0 bases, there was a span of 11 bases. The CDR3 DNA reads TGTGCCAGCAGCCTCATCAGGGATAGCAATCAGCCCCAGCATTTT. This translates into CASSLIRDSNQPQHF.

The V call is TRBV5-6, the J call TRBJ2-3; D remains ambiguous. V lost 1 base and J lost 6, with 21 bases in between. Germline V gene data show CDR1 as SGHDT and CDR2 as YYEEEE. CDR3 length equals 17 residues. The DNA of the CDR3 is TGTGCCAGCAGCTTGAGGGTTGAGCCCACCGCCCTGGATACGCAGTATTTT. It translates to CASSLRVEPTALDTQYF.

This clone was detected only once. The chain joins TRBV21-1 to TRBJ2-7. TRBV21-1 is flagged as a pseudogene. CDR3 length: 15 residues. The CDR3 DNA reads as TGTGCCAGCAGCAAAAACGGGCGCAGTTCCTACGAGCAGTACTTC. Translated, it gives CASSKNGRSSYEQYF.

V usage is TRBV6-6 and J usage is TRBJ2-5; 12 nucleotides match TRBD2. Germline CDR1 reads MNHNY; CDR2 reads SVGAGI (reference sequence). V shed 5 bases and J 5 bases; nucleotides not matched to a gene: 9. This CDR3 has 16 amino acids. CDR3 region: CASSRELAGGSETQYF. In DNA, the CDR3 is TGTGCCAGCAGTCGAGAACTAGCGGGAGGATCTGAGACCCAGTACTTC.

This chain joins TRBV4-1 and TRBJ2-1, with 8 bases identical to TRBD1. V was clipped by 4 bases and J by 5 bases; unmatched bases: 10. The CDR3 covers 16 residues. In germline, CDR1 is MGHRA, CDR2 YSYEKL. The CDR3 reads CASSRKPGQANNEQFF. The CDR3 DNA sequence: TGCGCCAGCAGCCGCAAACCGGGACAGGCTAACAATGAGCAGTTCTTC.

CDR3 in amino acids: CASSQKGGQRETQYF. In DNA, the CDR3 is TGTGCCAGCAGCCAAAAAGGGGGTCAGCGGGAGACCCAGTACTTC. The V gene is TRBV4-2, the J gene TRBJ2-5; D perhaps matches TRBD1 (6 bases). From germline, CDR1 is LGHNA and CDR2 YNFKEQ. The CDR3 has 15 amino acids. V shed 2 bases and J shed 5 bases, with 15 bases lying between them.

This clone was seen a few times. The chain employs TRBV9 and TRBJ1-1, with TRBD1 matching over 7 bases. Germline V gene lookup returns CDR1 SGDLS and CDR2 YYNGEE. The CDR3 length is 16 residues. Losses at the gene ends were 0 bases for V and 4 bases for J; bases not matched to a gene: 9. CDR3 region: CASSVEGGGEGTEAFF. The CDR3 DNA follows: TGTGCCAGCAGCGTAGAGGGAGGGGGCGAGGGCACTGAAGCTTTCTTT.

CDR3 in amino acids: CASSLGRATNEKLFF. CDR3 DNA sequence: TGTGCCAGCAGCTTAGGACGGGCAACTAATGAAAAACTGTTTTTT. V gene TRBV7-9 combines with J gene TRBJ1-4; D unresolved. In germline, CDR1 is SEHNR, CDR2 FQNEAQ (reference sequence). Trimming cost V 1 base and J 0 bases, with 6 bases left between them. This CDR3 is built from 15 residues.

The rearrangement uses TRBV5-3 and TRBJ2-7, with unresolved D. TRBV5-3 is an ORF; its function is uncertain. Trimming pared 8 bases from V and 5 bases from J, leaving 11 bases between. The CDR3 spans 11 residues. The CDR3 protein is CASSIYNEQYF. CDR3 sequence (DNA): TGTGCCAGCAGCATCTATAACGAGCAGTACTTC.

J is TRBJ2-7 and V is TRBV11-3; D uncertain. Trimming stripped 2 bases from V and 3 bases from J, with 8 bases between. Germline V gene lookup returns CDR1 SGHNT and CDR2 YENEEA. This CDR3 comprises 13 residues. The CDR3 sequence: CASSLWQNYEQYF. The CDR3 DNA reads as TGTGCCAGCAGCTTATGGCAGAACTACGAGCAGTACTTC. The entire variable domain, with the rest obtained from reference TRBV11-3 and TRBJ2-7, is as follows: EAGVVQSPRYKIIEKKQPVAFWCNPISGHNTLYWYLQNLGQGPELLIRYENEEAVDDSQLPKDRFSAERLKGVDSTLKIQPAELGDSAVYLCASSLWQNYEQYFGPGTRLTVT.

The chain couples TRBV5-1 to TRBJ2-5, with 7 bases that match TRBD1. Losses at the gene ends were 2 bases for V and 5 bases for J; bases not matched to a gene: 6. Looked up from germline, CDR1 is SGHRS and CDR2 is YFSETQ. CDR3 length: 14 residues. For the CDR3, the DNA is TGCGCCAGCAGCTTCCGACAGGGATCGGAGACCCAGTACTTC. This gives the protein CASSFRQGSETQYF.

The rearrangement links TRBV9 to TRBJ2-3; D is ambiguous. The V and J ends lost 0 bases and 0 bases respectively, with 8 bases between them. The germline V gene has CDR1 SGDLS and CDR2 YYNGEE. The CDR3 spans 15 residues. CDR3 nucleotide sequence: TGTGCCAGCAGCGTAGGCGCGACTAGCACAGATACGCAGTATTTT. As protein: CASSVGATSTDTQYF.

The J gene is TRBJ2-3, the V gene TRBV2; D uncertain. V was pared by 6 bases and J by 2 bases, with 9 bases between. The CDR3 extends over 13 amino acids. Per germline, CDR1 SNHLY and CDR2 FYNNEI. CDR3 DNA: TGTGCCAGCAGGGGTAGGTCCACAGATACGCAGTATTTT. This translates into CASRGRSTDTQYF.

The gene calls are TRBV9 and TRBJ2-2, with 10 bases fitting TRBD2. Germline loops: CDR1 SGDLS, CDR2 YYNGEE. V lost 0 bases to trimming and J lost 7 bases; unmatched junction nucleotides: 0. CDR3 length: 14 amino acids. The CDR3 nucleotides are TGTGCCAGCAGCGTAGTAGCGGGAGGCGGGGAGCTGTTTTTT. Translated: CASSVVAGGGELFF.

The chain uses TRBV6-1 and TRBJ1-1; D gene unclear. This CDR3 comprises 15 residues. CDR1 MNHNS and CDR2 SASEGT come from the germline V gene. V dropped 1 base and J dropped 0 bases, with 9 bases sitting between them. CDR3: CASSEGSGLNTEAFF. The CDR3 DNA reads as TGTGCCAGCAGTGAAGGTTCAGGTTTGAACACTGAAGCTTTCTTT.

This chain connects TRBV6-1 to TRBJ2-5, with 11 nucleotides matching TRBD1. Germline V gene data show CDR1 as MNHNS and CDR2 as SASEGT. V lost 4 bases, J lost 5 bases, and 3 bases stayed unmatched. The CDR3 contains 14 residues. The CDR3 DNA reads TGTGCCAGCAGTGCGGACAGGGGGCAGGAGACCCAGTACTTC. Amino acids: CASSADRGQETQYF.

The chain couples TRBV2 to TRBJ2-3; 12 nucleotides match TRBD2. V shed 4 bases and J 8 bases; nucleotides not matched to a gene: 7. Germline loops: CDR1 SNHLY, CDR2 FYNNEI. This CDR3 region has 15 residues. CDR3 loop: CASSVRLAGVGTQYF. The CDR3 DNA follows: TGTGCCAGCAGTGTACGACTAGCGGGAGTCGGTACGCAGTATTTT.

CDR3 nucleotides: TGTGCCTGGAACCTTCTGCAAGGGGACTACGAGCAGTACTTC. Its translation: CAWNLLQGDYEQYF. The gene calls are TRBV30 and TRBJ2-7; D perhaps matches TRBD1 (5 bases). The V end lost 4 bases, the J end lost 3 bases, and 16 bases lay between the germline ends. This CDR3 contains 14 residues. Germline lookup yields CDR1 GTSNPN and CDR2 SVGIG (reference sequence).

The genes are TRBV5-1 and TRBJ1-4; 7 bases fit TRBD1. The CDR3 runs 15 residues. CDR1 is SGHRS and CDR2 is YFSETQ in the germline V gene. V shed 4 bases and J 0 bases; nucleotides not matched to a gene: 3. The CDR3 protein is CASSATGATNEKLFF. DNA for the CDR3: TGCGCCAGCAGCGCTACAGGGGCAACTAATGAAAAACTGTTTTTT. Drawing the rest from reference TRBV5-1 and TRBJ1-4, the complete variable domain is KAGVTQTPRYLIKTRGQQVTLSCSPISGHRSVSWYQQTPGQGLQFLFEYFSETQRNKGNFPGRFSGRQFSNSRSEMNVSTLELGDSALYLCASSATGATNEKLFFGSGTQLSVL.

The V and J genes are TRBV5-1 and TRBJ1-3, with TRBD1 matching over 9 bases. V was clipped by 0 bases and J by 2 bases; unmatched bases: 0. Germline lookup yields CDR1 SGHRS and CDR2 YFSETQ. The CDR3 runs to 15 residues. CDR3 in amino acids: CASSLGQGAGNTIYF. For the CDR3, the DNA is TGCGCCAGCAGCTTGGGACAGGGGGCTGGAAACACCATATATTTT.

The rearrangement joins TRBV6-6 to TRBJ2-7; TRBD1 agrees at 9 bases. CDR1 and CDR2 (germline): MNHNY, SVGAGI (reference sequence). Trimming took 5 bases from V and 6 from J; bases not matched to a gene: 2. The CDR3 consists of 12 residues. CDR3 loop: CASSRTGVEQYF. DNA for the CDR3: TGTGCCAGCAGTCGGACAGGGGTCGAGCAGTACTTC.

The count of this clone is one. This chain connects TRBV19 to TRBJ2-1; 10 bases match TRBD2. CDR1 LNHDA and CDR2 SQIVND come from the germline V gene (reference sequence). V trimming: 6 bases; J trimming: 7 bases; junction bases outside the gene matches: 9. The CDR3 spans 15 residues. In nucleotides, the CDR3 is TGTGCCAGTAGCCAGCGGCTAGCGGGAGATAATGAGCAGTTCTTC. Its protein product is CASSQRLAGDNEQFF.

Concerning this clone: Other nucleotide sequences in the sample specify the same CDR3. DNA for the CDR3: TGTGCCAGCAGTGAATCAGGATCTCGTAACTATGGCTACACCTTC. Amino acid sequence: CASSESGSRNYGYTF. The genes are TRBV25-1 and TRBJ1-2, with D unclear. From germline, CDR1 is MGHDK and CDR2 SYGVNS. Between the trimmed V and J ends, which lost 1 base and 1 base, there was a span of 10 bases. The CDR3 spans 15 residues.